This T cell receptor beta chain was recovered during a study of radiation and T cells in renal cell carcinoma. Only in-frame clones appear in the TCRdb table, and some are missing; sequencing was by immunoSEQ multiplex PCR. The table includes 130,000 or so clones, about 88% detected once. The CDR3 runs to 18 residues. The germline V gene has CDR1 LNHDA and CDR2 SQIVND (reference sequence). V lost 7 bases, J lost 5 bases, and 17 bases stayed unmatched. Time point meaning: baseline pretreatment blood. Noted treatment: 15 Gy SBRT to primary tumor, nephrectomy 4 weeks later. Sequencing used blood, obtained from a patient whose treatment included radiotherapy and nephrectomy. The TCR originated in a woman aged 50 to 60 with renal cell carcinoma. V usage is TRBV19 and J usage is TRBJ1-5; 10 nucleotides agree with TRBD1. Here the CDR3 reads CASNAGTGVIGFYQPQHF. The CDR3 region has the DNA TGTGCCAGTAATGCCGGGACAGGGGTTATCGGCTTTTATCAGCCCCAGCATTTT.